This is a list of T cell receptor beta chains from one sample in a study of blood T cell repertoires in COVID-19. Produced via immunoSEQ multiplex PCR; TCRdb's table is partial and in-frame only. The sample lists around 130,000 clones, more than 75% occurring once. The sample comprised peripheral blood. These TCRs come from a woman between 50 and 59 years old who had recovered from COVID-19. Each CDR3 is given with its conserved first and last residue. A D gene is named only where the DNA matches it firmly. A clone size is listed for some rows: how often the clone was seen (once, few, many), or a class if it is expanded.

size | D | J | V | CDR3 | DNA
- | - | TRBJ2-7 | TRBV7-2 | CASSLDASSSYEQYF | TGTGCCAGCAGCTTAGACGCCAGTTCCTCCTACGAGCAGTACTTC
few | - | TRBJ2-7 | TRBV6-5 | CASSYGTSLGWEQYF | TGTGCCAGCAGTTACGGGACATCCCTAGGTTGGGAGCAGTACTTC
- | TRBD2 | TRBJ2-7 | TRBV7-2 | CASAKGLAGAYEQYF | TGTGCCAGCGCGAAGGGACTAGCGGGAGCATACGAGCAGTACTTC
- | TRBD1 | TRBJ1-4 | TRBV5-4 | CASSRRQGGNEKLFF | TGTGCCAGCAGCCGGAGACAGGGAGGTAATGAAAAACTGTTTTTT
- | TRBD1 | TRBJ1-1 | TRBV5-1 | CASSLAQGAGTEAFF | TGCGCCAGCAGCTTGGCCCAGGGGGCCGGCACTGAAGCTTTCTTT
- | TRBD1 | TRBJ2-2 | TRBV12-3/TRBV12-4 | CASRGTVGGELFF | TGTGCCAGCAGAGGGACAGTAGGCGGGGAGCTGTTTTTT
- | - | TRBJ1-2 | TRBV9 | CASSPQSGSGYGYTF | TGTGCCAGCAGCCCACAATCGGGAAGTGGATATGGCTACACCTTC
- | TRBD2 | TRBJ2-5 | TRBV24-1 | CATSDSKAGGQETQYF | TGTGCCACCAGTGATTCCAAAGCGGGGGGTCAAGAGACCCAGTACTTC
- | - | TRBJ2-5 | TRBV6-5 | CASSYTMVEGLPHF | TGTGCCAGCAGTTATACCATGGTTGAGGGACTCCCGCACTTC
- | TRBD2 | TRBJ2-3 | TRBV5-4 | CASSLVKRDTSTDTQYF | TGTGCCAGCAGCTTGGTAAAGCGGGATACCTCCACAGATACGCAGTATTTT
- | TRBD1 | TRBJ1-6 | TRBV4-1 | CASSQETGTDRESLHF | TGCGCCAGCAGCCAAGAGACCGGGACGGACAGGGAATCCCTCCACTTT
- | - | TRBJ2-3 | TRBV5-1 | CASSLNGPLAQGTQYF | TGCGCCAGCAGCTTAAATGGACCATTAGCACAGGGTACGCAGTATTTT
- | TRBD2 | TRBJ2-3 | TRBV29-1 | CSVVGGERDTQYF | TGCAGCGTTGTCGGGGGGGAGCGAGATACGCAGTATTTT
- | - | TRBJ2-3 | TRBV2 | CASSPIGADTQYF | TGTGCCAGCAGCCCCATAGGGGCTGATACGCAGTATTTT
- | TRBD2 | TRBJ2-1 | TRBV18 | CASSLLLAGGPVNEQFF | TGTGCCAGCTCACTTCTCCTAGCGGGGGGGCCCGTCAATGAGCAGTTCTTC
once | - | TRBJ2-1 | TRBV9 | CASSVTSGLYNEQFF | TGTGCCAGCAGCGTAACAAGCGGTCTCTACAATGAGCAGTTCTTC
- | - | TRBJ1-2 | TRBV12-3/TRBV12-4 | CASSPTDGQGYTF | TGTGCCAGCAGTCCTACTGATGGACAGGGCTACACCTTC
- | TRBD2 | TRBJ2-1 | TRBV19 | CASSIGLAGGHNEQFF | TGTGCCAGTAGTATCGGACTAGCGGGAGGGCACAATGAGCAGTTCTTC
- | - | TRBJ2-7 | TRBV11-2 | CASSRWGSIYEQYF | TGTGCCAGCAGCCGCTGGGGCAGCATCTACGAGCAGTACTTC
- | TRBD2 | TRBJ2-2 | TRBV7-6 | CASSFKLAGATGELFF | TGTGCCAGCAGCTTTAAACTAGCGGGGGCCACCGGGGAGCTGTTTTTT
many | TRBD1 | TRBJ2-2 | TRBV7-9 | CASSFTGAGTGELFF | TGTGCCAGCAGCTTTACAGGGGCCGGCACCGGGGAGCTGTTTTTT
- | - | TRBJ2-1 | TRBV25-1 | CASTIGTGEQFF | TGTGCCAGCACGATCGGTACGGGAGAGCAGTTCTTC
- | - | TRBJ1-1 | TRBV2 | CASSDPQNVNEAFF | TGTGCCAGCAGTGACCCCCAGAATGTTAATGAAGCTTTCTTT
- | TRBD2 | TRBJ2-3 | TRBV27 | CASRRGGPPDTQYF | TGTGCCAGCAGGCGGGGGGGCCCGCCAGATACGCAGTATTTT